Listed here are 9 T cell receptor beta chains from one sample, sequenced in a study of patients and donors after allogeneic stem cell transplantation. TCRdb itself ran the RT-PCR reads through MiXCR, one entry per CDR3 protein. The data contain some 87,000 distinct CDR3 sequences, about 48% of them singletons. The sample taken for sequencing was blood, either unsorted or a sorted T cell fraction (not recorded which). The receptors were gathered from a human donor who was either an allogeneic HSCT recipient or a stem cell or donor lymphocyte infusion donor (not recorded which). It is not recorded whose cells these are; they may come from a transplant donor.

The chain uses TRBV19 and TRBJ1-2; no reliable D call. Per the germline V gene, CDR1 is LNHDA and CDR2 is SQIVND (reference sequence). V was trimmed by 5 bases and J by 3 bases, leaving 10 bases between them. The CDR3 runs 13 residues. In nucleotides, the CDR3 is TGTGCCAGTAGTGCCCGGGTGGACTATGGCTACACCTTC. Translating gives CASSARVDYGYTF.

This clonotype was seen a single time. V and J are TRBV25-1 and TRBJ1-3, with D hard to call. The germline CDR1 and CDR2 sequences are MGHDK and SYGVNS. The CDR3 covers 15 residues. Deletions cut 3 bases from V and 0 bases from J, with 9 bases between. The CDR3 nucleotides read TGTGCCAGCAGTGATGCTGGGATCTCTGGAAACACCATATATTTT. Amino acids: CASSDAGISGNTIYF.

This clonotype was recorded a few times. The rearrangement links TRBV20-1 to TRBJ1-5; a weak D match, TRBD1 (5 bases). Trimming left V 2 bases short and J 6 bases short, with 17 bases between. The germline gives CDR1 DFQATT, CDR2 SNEGSKA (reference sequence). This CDR3 spans 15 amino acids. CDR3 region: CSARQGFGVSQPQHF. The CDR3 DNA reads as TGCAGTGCTAGACAGGGCTTTGGAGTTAGTCAGCCCCAGCATTTT.

This clonotype was counted a few times. This rearrangement joins TRBV4-2 to TRBJ1-5; D may be TRBD1 (6 bases). CDR1 and CDR2 (germline): LGHNA, YNFKEQ. The CDR3 is 15 amino acids. Trimming took off 6 bases at V and 6 bases at J, with 18 bases between the two ends. CDR3 in amino acids: CASSRGGDSAQPQHF. The CDR3 bases are TGTGCCAGCAGTCGAGGGGGTGACAGTGCTCAGCCCCAGCATTTT.

This clonotype occurred a few times. CDR3: CASTASSGTEAFF. The CDR3 coding sequence is TGTGCCAGCACCGCCTCCAGTGGGACTGAAGCTTTCTTT. The chain has TRBV7-2 and TRBJ1-1; D uncertain. Trimming took off 7 bases at V and 5 bases at J, with 14 bases between the two ends. Germline values: CDR1 SGHTA, CDR2 FQGNSA. This CDR3 has 13 amino acids.

The chain joins TRBV3-1 to TRBJ1-2; D remains unclear. Looked up from germline, CDR1 is LGHDT and CDR2 is YNNKEL (reference sequence). V was cut by 4 bases and J by 8 bases, with 14 bases left in between. The CDR3 covers 13 residues. The DNA of the CDR3 is TGTGCCAGCAGCCGGTATGACTCCCCGGGCTACACCTTC. Its protein product is CASSRYDSPGYTF.

The chain couples TRBV28 to TRBJ2-5; TRBD1 is a possible D gene (5 bases). This CDR3 spans 15 amino acids. Trimming pared 5 bases from V and 5 bases from J, leaving 18 bases between. Germline loops: CDR1 MDHEN, CDR2 SYDVKM. The chain's CDR3 is CASSPSDTWAETQYF. The CDR3, as DNA: TGTGCCAGCAGTCCTTCGGACACCTGGGCGGAGACCCAGTACTTC.

This chain links TRBV20-1 with TRBJ2-3; 9 nucleotides match TRBD2. Germline V gene sequence: CDR1 DFQATT, CDR2 SNEGSKA (reference sequence). Trimming took 6 bases from V and 2 from J; bases not matched to a gene: 12. The CDR3 is made up of 16 amino acids. The CDR3 sequence is CSAPTGLAGITDTQYF. Written as DNA, the CDR3 is TGCAGTGCGCCGACTGGTCTAGCGGGGATCACAGATACGCAGTATTTT.

The chain is built from TRBV20-1 and TRBJ2-7; 11 nucleotides line up with TRBD2. This CDR3 contains 14 residues. J was trimmed by 4 bases and V by 0 bases; bases with no gene match: 2. Germline V gene sequence: CDR1 DFQATT, CDR2 SNEGSKA (reference sequence). The CDR3 loop is CSAREGLAAYEQYF. CDR3 nucleotide sequence: TGCAGTGCTAGAGAGGGACTAGCGGCTTACGAGCAGTACTTC.